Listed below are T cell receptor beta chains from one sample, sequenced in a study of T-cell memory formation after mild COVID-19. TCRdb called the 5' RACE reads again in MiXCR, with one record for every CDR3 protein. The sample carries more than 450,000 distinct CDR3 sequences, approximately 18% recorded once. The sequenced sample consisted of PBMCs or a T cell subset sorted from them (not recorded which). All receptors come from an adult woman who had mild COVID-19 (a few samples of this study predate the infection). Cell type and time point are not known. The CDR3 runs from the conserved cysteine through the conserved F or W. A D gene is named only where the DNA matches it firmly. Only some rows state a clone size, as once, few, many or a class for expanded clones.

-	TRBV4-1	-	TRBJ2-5	CASSLIMGGTQYF	TGCGCCAGCAGCCTTATTATGGGGGGGACCCAGTACTTC
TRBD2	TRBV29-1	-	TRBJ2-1	CIVEDRLAGVGDEQFF	TGCATCGTTGAAGATCGCCTAGCGGGAGTGGGAGATGAGCAGTTCTTC
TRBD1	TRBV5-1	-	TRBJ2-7	CASSLAGTGGLSANYEQYF	TGCGCCAGCAGCTTGGCCGGGACAGGGGGCCTTTCCGCTAACTACGAGCAGTACTTC
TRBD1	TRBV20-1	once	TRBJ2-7	CSGQDRVPGQGFKQYF	TGCAGTGGGCAAGACCGCGTTCCGGGACAGGGCTTCAAGCAGTACTTC
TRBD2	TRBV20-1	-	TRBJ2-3	CSAPTSGGASTDTQYF	TGCAGTGCCCCGACTAGCGGGGGGGCAAGCACAGATACGCAGTATTTT
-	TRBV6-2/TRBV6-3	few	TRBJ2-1	CASRPRPYNEQFF	TGTGCCAGCAGGCCTCGGCCTTACAATGAGCAGTTCTTC
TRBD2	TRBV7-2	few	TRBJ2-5	CASSFGLAGARETQYF	TGTGCCAGCAGCTTTGGACTAGCGGGAGCTAGAGAGACCCAGTACTTC
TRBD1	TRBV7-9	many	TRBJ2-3	CASSARDRSTDTQYF	TGTGCCAGCAGCGCCCGGGACAGGAGCACAGATACGCAGTATTTT
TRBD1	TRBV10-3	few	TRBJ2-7	CAIRGQAYEQYF	TGTGCCATCAGAGGACAGGCCTACGAGCAGTACTTC
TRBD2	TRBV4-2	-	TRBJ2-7	CASSPDQGGPEQYF	TGTGCCAGCAGCCCTGACCAGGGAGGGCCCGAGCAGTACTTC
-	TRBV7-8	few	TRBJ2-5	CASSHVSSQYF	TGTGCCAGCAGCCACGTTTCTTCCCAGTACTTC
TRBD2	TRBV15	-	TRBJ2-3	CATSKNGTSGRYTQYF	TGTGCCACCAGCAAAAACGGGACTAGCGGGAGATATACGCAGTATTTT
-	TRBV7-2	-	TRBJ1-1	CASSKRWNTEAFF	TGTGCCAGCAGCAAACGGTGGAACACTGAAGCTTTCTTT
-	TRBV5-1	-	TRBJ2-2	CASSLGYRGTGELFF	TGCGCCAGCAGCTTGGGGTATAGGGGCACCGGGGAGCTGTTTTTT
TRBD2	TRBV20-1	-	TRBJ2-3	CSARAGLAGGVGTDTQYF	TGCAGTGCTAGAGCGGGACTAGCGGGGGGAGTTGGCACAGATACGCAGTATTTT
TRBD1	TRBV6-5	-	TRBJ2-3	CASSYSMGGQGSTDTQYF	TGTGCCAGCAGTTACTCGATGGGGGGACAGGGAAGCACAGATACGCAGTATTTT
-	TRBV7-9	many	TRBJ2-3	CASSLDGADTQYF	TGTGCCAGCAGCTTAGATGGGGCAGATACGCAGTATTTT
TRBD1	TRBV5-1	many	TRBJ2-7	CASSSGQGAYEQYF	TGTGCCAGCAGCTCAGGACAGGGGGCTTACGAGCAGTACTTC
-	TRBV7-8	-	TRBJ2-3	CASSLAASDTDTQYF	TGTGCCAGCAGCTTAGCGGCTAGCGACACAGATACGCAGTATTTT
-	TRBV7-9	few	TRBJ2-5	CASSNRVGVEETQYF	TGTGCCAGCAGCAACCGGGTAGGGGTAGAGGAGACCCAGTACTTC
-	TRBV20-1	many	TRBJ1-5	CSASEGLEPQHF	TGCAGTGCTAGTGAGGGGTTGGAGCCCCAGCATTTT
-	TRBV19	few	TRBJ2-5	CASSTLDTQYF	TGTGCCAGTAGTACCCTAGATACCCAGTACTTC
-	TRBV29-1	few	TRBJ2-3	CSVSSTGITDTQYF	TGCAGCGTTTCGTCGACAGGTATCACAGATACGCAGTATTTT
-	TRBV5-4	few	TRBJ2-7	CASSLGGGANEQYF	TGTGCCAGCAGCTTGGGAGGAGGAGCGAACGAGCAGTACTTC
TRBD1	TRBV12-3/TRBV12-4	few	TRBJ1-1	CASSLRDRGEAFF	TGTGCCAGCAGTTTACGGGACAGGGGTGAAGCTTTCTTT
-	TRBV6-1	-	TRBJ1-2	CASSEALTYGYTF	TGTGCCAGCAGTGAAGCGTTGACATATGGCTACACCTTC
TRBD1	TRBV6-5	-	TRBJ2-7	CASSLPGQGAIEQYF	TGTGCCAGCAGTTTACCGGGACAGGGGGCGATCGAGCAGTACTTC
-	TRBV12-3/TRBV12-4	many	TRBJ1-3	CASSPWPGAGNTIYF	TGTGCCAGCAGTCCCTGGCCGGGAGCTGGAAACACCATATATTTT
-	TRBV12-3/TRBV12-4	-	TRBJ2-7	CASSPDGAHEQYF	TGTGCCAGCAGCCCAGACGGGGCCCACGAGCAGTACTTC
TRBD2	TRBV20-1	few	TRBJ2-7	CSASGTSGNEQYF	TGCAGTGCTAGCGGGACTAGCGGCAACGAGCAGTACTTC
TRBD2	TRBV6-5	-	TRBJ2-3	CASSQLAGGSDTQYF	TGTGCCAGCAGTCAACTAGCGGGAGGGTCAGATACGCAGTATTTT
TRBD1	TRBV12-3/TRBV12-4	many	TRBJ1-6	CASSHMRPGDRGRPPLHF	TGTGCCAGCAGCCATATGAGGCCGGGGGACAGGGGTAGGCCACCCCTCCACTTT
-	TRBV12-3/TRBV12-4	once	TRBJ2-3	CASSLVIIVGTDTQYF	TGTGCCAGCAGTTTAGTTATCATCGTTGGCACAGATACGCAGTATTTT
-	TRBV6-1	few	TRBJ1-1	CASSDSTEAFF	TGTGCCAGCAGTGACAGCACTGAAGCTTTCTTT
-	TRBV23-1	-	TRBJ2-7	CASSQGGSNSYEQYF	TGCGCCAGCAGTCAGGGCGGAAGTAACTCCTACGAGCAGTACTTC
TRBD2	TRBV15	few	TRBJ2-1	CATSRDQASGSNEQFF	TGTGCCACCAGCAGAGATCAGGCTAGCGGGTCCAATGAGCAGTTCTTC
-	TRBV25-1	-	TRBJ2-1	CASSEEGPYNEQFF	TGTGCCAGCAGTGAAGAAGGACCCTACAATGAGCAGTTCTTC
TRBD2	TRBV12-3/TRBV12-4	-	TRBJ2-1	CASSWTRHNEQFF	TGTGCCAGCAGTTGGACTAGGCACAATGAGCAGTTCTTC
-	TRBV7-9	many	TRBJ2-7	CASSLEGDPYEQYF	TGTGCCAGCAGCTTAGAGGGGGACCCCTACGAGCAGTACTTC
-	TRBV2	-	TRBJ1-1	CASSATNTEAFF	TGTGCCAGCAGTGCCACGAACACTGAAGCTTTCTTT
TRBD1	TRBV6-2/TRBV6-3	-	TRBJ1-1	CASTRDRNTEAFF	TGTGCCAGTACGAGGGACAGGAACACTGAAGCTTTCTTT
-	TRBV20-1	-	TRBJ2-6	CSAHRSGANVLTF	TGCAGTGCGCATAGATCTGGGGCCAACGTCCTGACTTTC
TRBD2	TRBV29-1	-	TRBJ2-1	CSVLGLAGGSSYNEQFF	TGCAGCGTCTTGGGACTAGCGGGAGGCAGCTCCTACAATGAGCAGTTCTTC
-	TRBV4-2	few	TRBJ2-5	CASSKTDSQETQYF	TGTGCCAGCAGCAAGACGGACAGCCAAGAGACCCAGTACTTC
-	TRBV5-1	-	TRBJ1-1	CASSLGQGRGGTEAFF	TGCGCCAGCAGCTTGGGGCAGGGACGAGGGGGCACTGAAGCTTTCTTT
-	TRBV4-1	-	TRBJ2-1	CASSQDVSGTYNEQFF	TGCGCCAGCAGCCAAGATGTATCCGGGACTTACAATGAGCAGTTCTTC
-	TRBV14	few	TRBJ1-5	CASSLQRGPFSNQPQHF	TGTGCCAGCAGCCTCCAGAGGGGCCCATTTAGCAATCAGCCCCAGCATTTT
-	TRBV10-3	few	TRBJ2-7	CAISDPDTSLYEQYF	TGTGCCATCAGTGACCCCGATACTAGCTTATACGAGCAGTACTTC
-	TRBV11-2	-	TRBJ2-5	CASSGPEGQETQYF	TGTGCCAGCAGCGGCCCGGAGGGACAAGAGACCCAGTACTTC